The source of this T cell receptor (beta chain) is a study of identical twins' blood T cells. Whole-study results and caveats: Twins shared more top CDR3 clonotypes than unrelated donors did.

TCRdb passed the 5' RACE reads through MiXCR, listing each CDR3 protein once. This sample has fewer than 450,000 distinct CDR3 sequences, with over 25% found just once. This clonotype was recorded a few times. What it binds is not known. This CDR3 is 13 amino acids long. Trimming removed 4 bases at V and 2 bases at J, with 10 bases between. The germline gives CDR1 SQVTM, CDR2 ANQGSEA. This rearrangement joins TRBV29-1 to TRBJ2-3; unclear D gene. The sequenced sample was PBMCs. The TCR was taken from a woman between 18 and 55 years old in good health. The CDR3 region is CSVAGTTTDTQYF. The CDR3 DNA is TGCAGCGTTGCGGGCACCACCACAGATACGCAGTATTTT.